This is a list of T cell receptor beta chains from one sample in a study of OX40 agonist ivuxolimab in advanced cancers. TCRdb's table, derived via immunoSEQ multiplex PCR, lists solely in-frame clones and lacks some. The data hold 20,000 to 30,000 clones, with approximately 83% observed a single time. The sequences come from CD4+ or CD8+ T cells sorted from blood, collected in a trial of the OX40 agonist ivuxolimab. The origin of the receptors is an adult with an advanced solid tumor such as melanoma, head and neck, liver or kidney cancer. Each CDR3 is given with its conserved first and last residue. Each record gives: V gene, D gene, clone size, J gene, CDR3 protein, CDR3 DNA. The D gene is left open where the match is weak. Rows give clone size only sometimes, using once, few, many, or a class for an expanded clone.

TRBV12-5,TRBD1,.,TRBJ2-1,CASGSEALGDSRYNEQFF,TGTGCTAGTGGTTCAGAAGCTTTGGGGGACAGCCGCTACAATGAGCAGTTCTTC
TRBV27,.,few,TRBJ2-2,CASNKLGNAGELFF,TGTGCCAGCAACAAGCTGGGGAACGCCGGGGAGCTGTTTTTT
TRBV5-1,TRBD1,.,TRBJ1-6,CASSLEGAGSPLHF,TGCGCCAGCAGCTTGGAGGGGGCAGGTTCACCCCTCCACTTT
TRBV5-5,TRBD2,.,TRBJ2-2,CASSFRLAGGTPNTGELFF,TGTGCCAGCAGCTTTCGACTAGCGGGGGGTACCCCGAACACCGGGGAGCTGTTTTTT
TRBV9,.,once,TRBJ2-2,CASSVASGLDTGELFF,TGTGCCAGCAGCGTAGCGTCAGGCCTAGACACCGGGGAGCTGTTTTTT
TRBV7-2,.,.,TRBJ1-1,CASSLAMLPAEAFF,TGTGCCAGCAGCTTAGCGATGTTGCCAGCTGAAGCTTTCTTT
TRBV10-3,TRBD1,.,TRBJ1-1,CAISDPTGGWTEAFF,TGTGCCATCAGTGACCCCACAGGGGGCTGGACTGAAGCTTTCTTT
TRBV6-5,.,.,TRBJ1-3,CASSYGDDSGNTIYF,TGTGCCAGCAGTTATGGAGACGACTCTGGAAACACCATATATTTT
TRBV29-1,.,.,TRBJ1-1,CSVVDVWVAFF,TGCAGCGTGGTGGACGTTTGGGTAGCTTTCTTT
TRBV7-8,.,.,TRBJ1-1,CASSRGGTEAFF,TGTGCCAGCAGCCGAGGGGGCACTGAAGCTTTCTTT
TRBV6-1,TRBD1,.,TRBJ1-3,CASSAPTGNSGNTIYF,TGTGCCAGCAGTGCCCCGACAGGGAACTCTGGAAACACCATATATTTT
TRBV6-1,TRBD1,.,TRBJ1-2,CASSLGQNYGYTF,TGTGCCAGCAGCCTGGGACAGAACTATGGCTACACCTTC
TRBV19,TRBD1,.,TRBJ1-6,CASSIPNRGPLNSPLHF,TGTGCCAGTAGTATACCCAACAGGGGACCCCTTAATTCACCCCTCCACTTT
TRBV6-1,.,.,TRBJ2-3,CASKEVPPDTQYF,TGTGCCAGCAAGGAGGTCCCCCCAGATACGCAGTATTTT
TRBV7-9,TRBD1,.,TRBJ1-4,CASSDRDRGRETNEKLFF,TGTGCCAGCAGCGACCGGGACAGGGGGCGAGAAACTAATGAAAAACTGTTTTTT
TRBV10-3,TRBD1,.,TRBJ2-2,CAIWGQATGELFF,TGTGCCATCTGGGGACAGGCCACCGGGGAGCTGTTTTTT
TRBV19,.,once,TRBJ1-1,CASSIGGNEAFF,TGTGCCAGTAGTATAGGGGGGAATGAAGCTTTCTTT